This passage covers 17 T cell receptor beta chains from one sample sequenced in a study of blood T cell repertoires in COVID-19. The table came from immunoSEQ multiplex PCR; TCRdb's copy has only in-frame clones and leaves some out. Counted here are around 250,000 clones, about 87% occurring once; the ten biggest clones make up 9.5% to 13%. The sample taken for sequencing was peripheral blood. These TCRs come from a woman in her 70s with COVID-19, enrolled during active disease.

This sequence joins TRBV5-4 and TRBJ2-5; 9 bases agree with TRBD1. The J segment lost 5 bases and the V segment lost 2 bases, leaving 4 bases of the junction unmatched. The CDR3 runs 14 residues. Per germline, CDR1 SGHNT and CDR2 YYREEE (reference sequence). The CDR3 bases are TGTGCCAGCAGCTTACAGGGGGCGAGGGAGACCCAGTACTTC. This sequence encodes CASSLQGARETQYF. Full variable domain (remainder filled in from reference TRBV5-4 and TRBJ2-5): ETGVTQSPTHLIKTRGQQVTLRCSSQSGHNTVSWYQQALGQGPQFIFQYYREEENGRGNFPPRFSGLQFPNYSSELNVNALELDDSALYLCASSLQGARETQYFGPGTRLLVL.

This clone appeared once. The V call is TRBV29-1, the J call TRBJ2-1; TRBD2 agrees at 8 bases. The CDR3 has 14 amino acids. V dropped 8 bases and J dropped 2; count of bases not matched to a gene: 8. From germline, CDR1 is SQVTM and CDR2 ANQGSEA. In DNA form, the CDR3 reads TGCAGCCCAGCCCGGGGGGGACCCTACAATGAGCAGTTCTTC. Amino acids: CSPARGGPYNEQFF.

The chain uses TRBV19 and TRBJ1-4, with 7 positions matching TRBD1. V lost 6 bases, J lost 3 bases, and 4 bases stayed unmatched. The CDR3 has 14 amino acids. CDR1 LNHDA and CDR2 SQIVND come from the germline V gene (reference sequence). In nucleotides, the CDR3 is TGTGCCAGTAGCAACAGGGGAGCTAATGAAAAACTGTTTTTT. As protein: CASSNRGANEKLFF.

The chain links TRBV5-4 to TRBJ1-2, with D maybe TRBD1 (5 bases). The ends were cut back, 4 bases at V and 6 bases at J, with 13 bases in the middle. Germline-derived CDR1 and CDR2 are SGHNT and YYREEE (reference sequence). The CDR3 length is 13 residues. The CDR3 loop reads CASSLGGSDGYTF. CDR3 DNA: TGTGCCAGCAGCCTTGGGGGGAGTGATGGCTACACCTTC.

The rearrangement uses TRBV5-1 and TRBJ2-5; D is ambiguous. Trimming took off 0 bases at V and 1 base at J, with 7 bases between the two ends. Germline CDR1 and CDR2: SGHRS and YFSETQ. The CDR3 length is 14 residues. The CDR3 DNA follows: TGCGCCAGCAGCTTGGTAGAGTTCCAAGAGACCCAGTACTTC. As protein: CASSLVEFQETQYF.

As DNA, the CDR3 is TGTGCCAGCAGCTTGGTAGGAGGAGAGGTTTCAGGAGAGACCCAGTACTTC. As protein: CASSLVGGEVSGETQYF. The J gene is TRBJ2-5, the V gene TRBV5-4; possible D gene TRBD2, 5 bases. CDR1 and CDR2 (germline): SGHNT, YYREEE (reference sequence). V shed 0 bases and J shed 4 bases, with 19 bases lying between them. The CDR3 loop spans 17 amino acids.

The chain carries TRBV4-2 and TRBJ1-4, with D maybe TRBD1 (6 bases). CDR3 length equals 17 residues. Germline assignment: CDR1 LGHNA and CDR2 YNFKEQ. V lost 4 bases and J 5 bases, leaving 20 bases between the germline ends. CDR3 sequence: CASSRGGRGAPNEKLFF. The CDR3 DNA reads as TGTGCCAGCAGCCGGGGGGGGCGTGGGGCCCCAAATGAAAAACTGTTTTTT.

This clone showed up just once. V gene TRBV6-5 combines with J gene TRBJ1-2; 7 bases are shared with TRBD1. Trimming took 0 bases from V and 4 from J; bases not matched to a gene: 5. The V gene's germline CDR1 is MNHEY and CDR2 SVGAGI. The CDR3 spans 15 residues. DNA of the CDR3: TGTGCCAGCAGTTACTCGAGGAACAGGGGCTATGGCTACACCTTC. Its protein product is CASSYSRNRGYGYTF.

This CDR3 is CASSQVREAEAFF. In nucleotides, the CDR3 is TGTGCCAGCAGCCAAGTGAGGGAAGCTGAAGCTTTCTTT. The chain links TRBV3-1 (or the pseudogene TRBV3-2) to TRBJ1-1, with D unresolved. V was pared by 1 base and J by 6 bases, with 9 bases between. Germline V gene data show CDR1 as LGHDT and CDR2 as YNNKEL (reference sequence). The CDR3 consists of 13 residues.

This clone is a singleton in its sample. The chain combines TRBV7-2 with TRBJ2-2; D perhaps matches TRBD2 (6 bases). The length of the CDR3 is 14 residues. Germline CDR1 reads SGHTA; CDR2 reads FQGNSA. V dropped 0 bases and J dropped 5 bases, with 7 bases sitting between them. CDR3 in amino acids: CASSLASGTGELFF. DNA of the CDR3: TGTGCCAGCAGCTTAGCCAGCGGGACCGGGGAGCTGTTTTTT.

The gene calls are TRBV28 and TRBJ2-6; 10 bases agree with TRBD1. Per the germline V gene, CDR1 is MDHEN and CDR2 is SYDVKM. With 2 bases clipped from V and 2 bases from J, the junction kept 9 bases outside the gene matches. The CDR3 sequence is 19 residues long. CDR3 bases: TGTGCCAGCAGTTTAGTCGCCCGGGACAGGGGCCCTGGGGCCAACGTCCTGACTTTC. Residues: CASSLVARDRGPGANVLTF.

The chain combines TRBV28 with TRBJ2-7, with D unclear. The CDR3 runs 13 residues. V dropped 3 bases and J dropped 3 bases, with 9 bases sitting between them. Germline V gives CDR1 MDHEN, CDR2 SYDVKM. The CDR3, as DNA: TGTGCCAGCAGTTTTGGTCGACACTACGAGCAGTACTTC. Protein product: CASSFGRHYEQYF. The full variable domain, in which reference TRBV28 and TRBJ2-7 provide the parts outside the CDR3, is DVKVTQSSRYLVKRTGEKVFLECVQDMDHENMFWYRQDPGLGLRLIYFSYDVKMKEKGDIPEGYSVSREKKERFSLILESASTNQTSMYLCASSFGRHYEQYFGPGTRLTVT.

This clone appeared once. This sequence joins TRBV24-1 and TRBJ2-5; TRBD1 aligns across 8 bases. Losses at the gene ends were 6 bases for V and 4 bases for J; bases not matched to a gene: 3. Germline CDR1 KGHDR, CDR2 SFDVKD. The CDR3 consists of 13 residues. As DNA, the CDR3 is TGTGCCACCAGTTCCGGGACAGGAGAGACCCAGTACTTC. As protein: CATSSGTGETQYF.

The CDR3 DNA reads as TGTGCCTGGAGTGTAGCAGGGGGCTACTCTGGAAACACCATATATTTT. Translation: CAWSVAGGYSGNTIYF. The rearrangement links TRBV30 to TRBJ1-3, with 8 bases lining up with TRBD1. The CDR3 has 16 amino acids. The germline gives CDR1 GTSNPN, CDR2 SVGIG (reference sequence). Germline trimming cut 0 bases from V and 0 bases from J; bases unmatched to any gene: 4.

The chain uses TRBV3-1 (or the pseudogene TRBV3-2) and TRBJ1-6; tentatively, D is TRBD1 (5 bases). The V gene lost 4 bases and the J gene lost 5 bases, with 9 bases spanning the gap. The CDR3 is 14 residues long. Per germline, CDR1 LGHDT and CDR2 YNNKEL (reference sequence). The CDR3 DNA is TGTGCCAGCAGCCGGGGGACTGATAATTCACCCCTCCACTTT. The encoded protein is CASSRGTDNSPLHF.

CDR3 residues: CASQKGLLRAGELFF. The CDR3 region has the DNA TGTGCCAGCCAAAAGGGACTCCTAAGGGCCGGGGAGCTGTTTTTT. The V call is TRBV3-1 (or the pseudogene TRBV3-2), the J call TRBJ2-2, with D possibly TRBD2 on 6 matching bases. Deletions cut 8 bases from V and 6 bases from J, with 19 bases between. The germline CDR1 and CDR2 sequences are LGHDT and YNNKEL (reference sequence). The CDR3 spans 15 residues.

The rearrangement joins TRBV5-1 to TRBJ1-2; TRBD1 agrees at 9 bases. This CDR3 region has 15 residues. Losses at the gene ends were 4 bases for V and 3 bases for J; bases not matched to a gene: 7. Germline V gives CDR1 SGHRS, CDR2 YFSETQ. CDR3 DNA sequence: TGCGCCAGCAGCCCGGGACAGGGTGTTGACTATGGCTACACCTTC. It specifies CASSPGQGVDYGYTF.